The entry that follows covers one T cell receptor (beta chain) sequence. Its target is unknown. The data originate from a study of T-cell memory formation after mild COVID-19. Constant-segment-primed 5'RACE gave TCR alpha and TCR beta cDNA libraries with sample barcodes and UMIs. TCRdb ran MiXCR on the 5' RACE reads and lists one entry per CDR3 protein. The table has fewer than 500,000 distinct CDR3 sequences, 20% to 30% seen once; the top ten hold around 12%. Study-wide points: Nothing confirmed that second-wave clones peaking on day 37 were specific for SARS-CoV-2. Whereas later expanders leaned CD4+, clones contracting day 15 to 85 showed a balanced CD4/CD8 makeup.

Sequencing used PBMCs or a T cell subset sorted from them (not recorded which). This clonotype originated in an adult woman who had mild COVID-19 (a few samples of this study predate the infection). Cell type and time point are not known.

DNA of the CDR3: TGCGCCAGCAGCCTACCCGATCGGGCCACTGAAGCTTTCTTT. Translation: CASSLPDRATEAFF. The chain joins TRBV5-1 to TRBJ1-1; D ambiguous. The CDR3 is 14 residues long. Germline CDR1 SGHRS, CDR2 YFSETQ. V gave up 4 bases and J gave up 4 bases, with 14 bases separating them.